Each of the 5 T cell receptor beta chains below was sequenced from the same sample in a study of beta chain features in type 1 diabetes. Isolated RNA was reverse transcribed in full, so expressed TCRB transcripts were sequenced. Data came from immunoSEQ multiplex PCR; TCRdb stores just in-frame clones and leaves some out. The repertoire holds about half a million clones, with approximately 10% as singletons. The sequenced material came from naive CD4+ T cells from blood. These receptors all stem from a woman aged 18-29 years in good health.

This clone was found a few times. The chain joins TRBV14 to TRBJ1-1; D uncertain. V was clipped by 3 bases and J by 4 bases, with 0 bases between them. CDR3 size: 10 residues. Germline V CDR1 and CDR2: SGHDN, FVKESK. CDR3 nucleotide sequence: TGTGCCAGCAGCCACACTGAAGCTTTCTTT. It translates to CASSHTEAFF.

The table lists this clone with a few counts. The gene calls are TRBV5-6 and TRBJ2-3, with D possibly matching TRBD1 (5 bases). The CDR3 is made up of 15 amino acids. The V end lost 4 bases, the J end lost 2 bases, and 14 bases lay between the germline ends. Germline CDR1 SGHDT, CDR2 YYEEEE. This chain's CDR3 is CASSITGRDTDTQYF. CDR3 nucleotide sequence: TGTGCCAGCAGCATAACGGGCAGGGACACAGATACGCAGTATTTT. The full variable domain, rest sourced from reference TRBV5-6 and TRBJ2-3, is DAGVTQSPTHLIKTRGQQVTLRCSPKSGHDTVSWYQQALGQGPQFIFQYYEEEERQRGNFPDRFSGHQFPNYSSELNVNALLLGDSALYLCASSITGRDTDTQYFGPGTRLTVL.

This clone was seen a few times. Here the CDR3 DNA reads TGCGCCAGCAGTCTAGTTAGACCTGGGGGACATAACTACGAGCAGTACGTC. Translating it yields CASSLVRPGGHNYEQYV. The chain links TRBV23-1 to TRBJ2-7, with D possibly being TRBD1 (6 bases). TRBV23-1 is labeled an ORF, and its function is uncertain. This CDR3 spans 17 amino acids. V lost 4 bases to trimming and J lost 3 bases, with 22 bases between them.

CDR3 sequence reads: CASTGTVNYGYTF. CDR3 in DNA: TGTGCCAGCACCGGGACCGTTAACTATGGCTACACCTTC. This chain uses TRBV7-9 with TRBJ1-2; possibly TRBD1 for D (5 bases). Deletions cut 7 bases from V and 1 base from J, with 10 bases between. The CDR3 sequence is 13 residues long. Germline CDR1 and CDR2: SEHNR and FQNEAQ (reference sequence).

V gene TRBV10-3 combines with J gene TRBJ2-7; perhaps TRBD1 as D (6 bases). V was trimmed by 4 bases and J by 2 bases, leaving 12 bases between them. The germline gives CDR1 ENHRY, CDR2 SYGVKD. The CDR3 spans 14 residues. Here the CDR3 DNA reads TGTGCCATCAGTGTCGGGACACCAACCTACGAGCAGTACTTC. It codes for CAISVGTPTYEQYF.